The next 20 T cell receptor beta chains were all read from a single sample in a study of T-cell memory formation after mild COVID-19. TCRdb fed the 5' RACE reads into MiXCR, producing one record per CDR3 protein. There are roughly 500,000 distinct CDR3 sequences in the sample; over 20% occur only once, and approximately 13% lies in the top ten. The source material was PBMCs or a T cell subset sorted from them (not recorded which). The receptors derive from an adult woman who had mild COVID-19 (a few samples of this study predate the infection). Cell type and time point are not known.

This rearrangement joins TRBV24-1 to TRBJ2-7; 8 nucleotides align to TRBD2. The CDR3 runs to 18 residues. Germline CDR1 and CDR2: KGHDR and SFDVKD. Trimming at V came to 5 bases and at J to 1 base, leaving 15 bases not matched to a gene. The CDR3 bases are TGTGCCACCAGTGTAATCAATCCGGGACTAGGAGGTTCCTACGAGCAGTACTTC. Protein sequence: CATSVINPGLGGSYEQYF.

This clonotype has at least ten counts. The rearrangement joins TRBV4-2 to TRBJ2-2; D is perhaps TRBD2 (7 bases). CDR3 length: 16 amino acids. V dropped 2 bases and J dropped 4 bases, with 14 bases sitting between them. The germline V gene has CDR1 LGHNA and CDR2 YNFKEQ. CDR3 in amino acids: CASSQIQGGSTGELFF. The DNA for the CDR3 is TGTGCCAGCAGCCAAATACAGGGAGGGAGCACCGGGGAGCTGTTTTTT.

This clonotype was recorded a few times. The chain employs TRBV12-3 or TRBV12-4 and TRBJ1-3, with D unresolved. This CDR3 region has 14 residues. The V and J ends lost 3 bases and 4 bases respectively, with 10 bases between them. CDR3 residues: CASSFTSTGNTIYF. In nucleotides, the CDR3 is TGTGCCAGCAGTTTTACCAGCACAGGAAACACCATATATTTT.

The chain employs TRBV27 and TRBJ2-3; D unclear. The ends were cut back, 3 bases at V and 11 bases at J, with 6 bases in the middle. Germline-derived CDR1 and CDR2 are MNHEY and SMNVEV (reference sequence). This CDR3 is 10 amino acids long. The CDR3 spells CASSFPRQYF. CDR3 DNA sequence: TGTGCCAGCAGTTTTCCCAGGCAGTATTTT.

The rearrangement uses TRBV20-1 and TRBJ1-2; a weak D match, TRBD1 (5 bases). This CDR3 region has 14 residues. The V gene lost 6 bases and the J gene lost 6 bases, with 20 bases spanning the gap. Germline CDR1 DFQATT, CDR2 SNEGSKA (reference sequence). CDR3 region: CSAPIRGAANGYTF. The CDR3 DNA reads as TGCAGTGCCCCGATTCGTGGGGCAGCTAATGGCTACACCTTC.

V usage is TRBV29-1 and J usage is TRBJ2-3, with D possibly matching TRBD2 (7 bases). The V end lost 5 bases, the J end lost 2 bases, and 11 bases lay between the germline ends. Germline CDR1 reads SQVTM; CDR2 reads ANQGSEA. This CDR3 comprises 13 residues. The CDR3 coding sequence is TGCAGCGTTCAGGGGAGGGTCACAGATACGCAGTATTTT. Its translation is CSVQGRVTDTQYF.

This clonotype was detected only a few times. V usage is TRBV9 and J usage is TRBJ2-3, with 8 nucleotides matching TRBD2. V was pared by 4 bases and J by 5 bases, with 3 bases of the junction left unmatched. The CDR3 has 13 amino acids. From germline, CDR1 is SGDLS and CDR2 YYNGEE. CDR3 amino acids: CASSSRGGDTQYF. CDR3 DNA sequence: TGTGCCAGCAGCTCCCGGGGGGGAGATACGCAGTATTTT.

V is TRBV7-2 and J is TRBJ2-7, with D possibly matching TRBD2 (5 bases). The CDR3 loop spans 13 amino acids. Per germline, CDR1 SGHTA and CDR2 FQGNSA. Trimming removed 7 bases at V and 6 bases at J, with 16 bases between. CDR3 protein: CASTSRHGIEQYF. CDR3 nucleotide sequence: TGTGCCAGCACCTCCCGACACGGGATCGAGCAGTACTTC.

V gene TRBV9 combines with J gene TRBJ2-2; the match to TRBD1 covers 7 bases. This CDR3 is 14 amino acids long. Trimming at V came to 1 base and at J to 5 bases, leaving 2 bases not matched to a gene. Germline V gene sequence: CDR1 SGDLS, CDR2 YYNGEE. CDR3 region: CASSVQGETGELFF. In nucleotides, the CDR3 is TGTGCCAGCAGCGTACAGGGGGAGACCGGGGAGCTGTTTTTT.

The genes are TRBV9 and TRBJ1-3; a weak D match, TRBD1 (6 bases). This CDR3 is 16 amino acids long. The V gene's germline CDR1 is SGDLS and CDR2 YYNGEE. The V end lost 4 bases, the J end lost 2 bases, and 16 bases lay between the germline ends. DNA for the CDR3: TGTGCCAGCAGCACCCGGGACATAGTGACTGGAAACACCATATATTTT. It specifies CASSTRDIVTGNTIYF.

The rearrangement joins TRBV28 to TRBJ2-2; D perhaps matches TRBD2 (5 bases). There are 16 residues in the CDR3. Germline CDR1 MDHEN, CDR2 SYDVKM. V lost 5 bases to trimming and J lost 5 bases, with 18 bases between them. DNA for the CDR3: TGTGCCAGCAGTCCCCGGACTGGCCCGAGGACCGGGGAGCTGTTTTTT. Amino acid sequence: CASSPRTGPRTGELFF.

The chain employs TRBV5-1 and TRBJ2-3; no clear D gene. V lost 3 bases and J 6 bases, leaving 11 bases between the germline ends. The CDR3 is 13 amino acids. Germline V lookup: CDR1 SGHRS, CDR2 YFSETQ. Here the CDR3 reads CASSSRVGDTQYF. CDR3 DNA: TGCGCCAGCAGCTCTCGGGTGGGGGATACGCAGTATTTT.

The V call is TRBV20-1, the J call TRBJ2-1; a possible D gene is TRBD2 (5 bases). V lost 3 bases and J lost 2, with 8 bases in between. Germline lookup yields CDR1 DFQATT and CDR2 SNEGSKA (reference sequence). The CDR3 is 13 residues long. CDR3 protein: CSASGKAYNEQFF. DNA for the CDR3: TGCAGTGCTAGCGGGAAAGCCTACAATGAGCAGTTCTTC.

This clonotype was found many times. The chain links TRBV10-3 to TRBJ2-1; the D gene is possibly TRBD2 (6 bases). The germline V gene encodes CDR1 ENHRY and CDR2 SYGVKD. V shed 0 bases and J shed 0 bases, with 6 bases lying between them. CDR3 length: 15 amino acids. For the CDR3, the DNA is TGTGCCATCAGTGAGTCTAGCGGCTCCTACAATGAGCAGTTCTTC. Its protein is CAISESSGSYNEQFF.

This clonotype was observed a handful of times. The chain links TRBV7-2 to TRBJ2-7, with 8 positions matching TRBD1. V gave up 1 base and J gave up 1 base; unmatched junction bases: 9. The CDR3 loop spans 17 amino acids. Germline CDR1 is SGHTA and CDR2 is FQGNSA. CDR3 in DNA: TGTGCCAGCAGCTTAGTGGGCAGGGGGCCAGGTTCCTACGAGCAGTACTTC. Translating it yields CASSLVGRGPGSYEQYF.

In its sample, this clonotype was seen a few times. The rearrangement uses TRBV25-1 and TRBJ2-7, with a weak D call TRBD2 (5 bases). The CDR3 is 13 residues long. V was clipped by 6 bases and J by 0 bases, with 9 bases between them. Germline CDR1 reads MGHDK; CDR2 reads SYGVNS. DNA for the CDR3: TGTGCCAGCAGGGACTTGAGCTCCTACGAGCAGTACTTC. Its translation: CASRDLSSYEQYF.

The chain recombines TRBV27 with TRBJ1-2; TRBD1 matches at 9 bases. CDR1 is MNHEY, CDR2 SMNVEV, per germline (reference sequence). V lost 5 bases, J lost 3 bases, and 7 bases stayed unmatched. The CDR3 has 15 amino acids. This chain's CDR3 is CASSPTGGAYYGYTF. CDR3 bases: TGTGCCAGCAGTCCAACAGGGGGCGCTTACTATGGCTACACCTTC.

This clonotype was seen only a few times. V usage is TRBV5-1 and J usage is TRBJ1-5, with D uncertain. The V gene lost 5 bases and the J gene lost 0 bases, with 21 bases spanning the gap. Germline loops: CDR1 SGHRS, CDR2 YFSETQ. The CDR3 loop spans 18 amino acids. This chain's CDR3 is CASSSEMWTYLSNQPQHF. The CDR3 DNA reads TGCGCCAGCAGTAGTGAAATGTGGACCTACCTTAGCAATCAGCCCCAGCATTTT.

The genes are TRBV5-1 and TRBJ1-2; 9 nucleotides align to TRBD1. This CDR3 spans 15 amino acids. Trimming cost V 2 bases and J 3 bases; bases outside gene matches: 5. Germline loops: CDR1 SGHRS, CDR2 YFSETQ. CDR3 sequence (DNA): TGCGCCAGCAGCTTTGGACAGGGGAGCGACTATGGCTACACCTTC. This translates into CASSFGQGSDYGYTF.

This clonotype was detected only a few times. This chain joins TRBV5-1 and TRBJ2-1; the match to TRBD2 covers 9 bases. The CDR3 loop spans 16 amino acids. V shed 4 bases, J shed 5 bases, and the junction held 10 bases outside the gene matches. Per germline, CDR1 SGHRS and CDR2 YFSETQ. CDR3 amino acids: CASSTVAGALNNEQFF. For the CDR3, the DNA is TGCGCCAGCAGCACCGTAGCGGGAGCCCTTAACAATGAGCAGTTCTTC.